Detailed here is one T cell receptor beta chain. The antigen is undetermined. One end of the junction varies from germline; a read error may be responsible. Sequenced by immunoSEQ multiplex PCR; TCRdb stores in-frame clones only, minus some. The sample has fewer than 90,000 clones; around 85% are singletons. This entry is derived from a study of early stage breast cancer tumors. General study results and limits: Compared with adjacent normal breast tissue, tumors showed around 2.7-fold greater T cell density and higher clonality.

This CDR3 spans 12 amino acids. Germline V lookup: CDR1 SNHLY, CDR2 FYNNEI. The sequence derives from a person in their sixties or seventies with breast cancer. Material for sequencing was blood. The chain couples TRBV2 to TRBJ2-7; 11 bases line up with TRBD2. The CDR3 nucleotides read TGTGCCAGCAGAGAACTAGCGGGAGAGGACAACTTC. Protein: CASRELAGEDNF.